The present TCR beta chain was sequenced within a study of blood T cell repertoires in COVID-19. Turning to the study itself: Acute and convalescent COVID-19 specimens originated in the United States, Italy and Spain. T cells, B-cell-depleted T cells, or PBMCs provided the cDNA or gDNA that served as material.

The length of the CDR3 is 13 residues. Germline loops: CDR1 MNHEY, CDR2 SVGAGI. Trimming took off 8 bases at V and 0 bases at J, with 10 bases between the two ends. Profiled with immunoSEQ multiplex PCR; TCRdb holds only in-frame clones, not every one. The data contain over 80,000 clones, 89% of them singletons. The specimen sequenced was peripheral blood. The receptor was isolated from a man aged 45-60 years with acute or convalescent COVID-19. The chain is built from TRBV6-5 and TRBJ1-1; no clear D. As DNA, the CDR3 is TGTGCCAGCGGGAGAGCAATGAACACTGAAGCTTTCTTT. It translates to CASGRAMNTEAFF.